This record looks at one TCR beta chain sequence and its context. The record originates from a study of blood T cells in healthy people across ages. A sample-barcoded 5' primer and a J-beta primer mix were used in a second PCR of about 6 to 12 cycles. TCRdb fed the 5' RACE reads into MiXCR, producing one record per CDR3 protein. This table has 730,000 or so distinct CDR3 sequences, approximately 39% appearing once. CDR1 MNHEY and CDR2 SMNVEV come from the germline V gene (reference sequence). V was trimmed by 8 bases and J by 13 bases, leaving 24 bases between them. The CDR3 extends over 14 amino acids.

The sequence derives from a woman aged 55-75 years in good health. Sequenced: blood. This chain connects TRBV27 to TRBJ2-4; D tentatively reads TRBD1 or TRBD2 (6 bases each). This chain's CDR3 is CASSTTGAFYVQYF. The CDR3 DNA is TGTGCCAGCTCTACTACGGGGGCTTTTTACGTGCAGTACTTC.